These 10 T cell receptor beta chains share one sample of origin, sequenced in a study of beta chain features in type 1 diabetes. Sequencing targeted expressed TCRB transcripts, as all isolated RNA had been reverse transcribed. Clones were read by immunoSEQ multiplex PCR, and TCRdb kept only the in-frame ones, dropping some. The repertoire includes 300,000 to 350,000 clones, about 20% of them detected once, and approximately 0.043% sits in the top ten. The sample consisted of naive CD4+ T cells from blood. The receptors come from a woman aged 18-29 years in good health.

The CDR3 spells CASSPPVRDGYTF. The CDR3 DNA reads TGTGCCAGCTCACCACCGGTCAGGGATGGCTACACCTTC. The chain couples TRBV18 to TRBJ1-2; D might be TRBD1 (5 bases). The CDR3 is made up of 13 amino acids. Trimming left V 0 bases short and J 6 bases short, with 8 bases between. The germline V gene encodes CDR1 KGHSH and CDR2 LQKENI. The full variable domain, in which reference TRBV18 and TRBJ1-2 provide the parts outside the CDR3, is NAGVMQNPRHLVRRRGQEARLRCSPMKGHSHVYWYRQLPEEGLKFMVYLQKENIIDESGMPKERFSAEFPKEGPSILRIQQVVRGDSAAYFCASSPPVRDGYTFGSGTRLTVV.

This clone has just a few counts. This rearrangement joins TRBV30 to TRBJ1-2, with D uncertain. This CDR3 region has 13 residues. Trimming cost V 4 bases and J 5 bases, with 14 bases left between them. Germline lookup yields CDR1 GTSNPN and CDR2 SVGIG (reference sequence). This CDR3 reads CAWIPRTSYGYTF. The CDR3 region has the DNA TGTGCCTGGATTCCAAGGACTTCGTATGGCTACACCTTC.

The V and J genes are TRBV6-5 and TRBJ2-7, with a weak D call TRBD2 (6 bases). Germline V gene data show CDR1 as MNHEY and CDR2 as SVGAGI. This CDR3 has 16 residues. Trimming left V 4 bases short and J 5 bases short, with 21 bases between. This CDR3 reads CASSLTPGLDRHEQYF. CDR3 in DNA: TGTGCCAGCAGTTTAACCCCGGGACTCGATCGGCACGAGCAGTACTTC.

The V call is TRBV18, the J call TRBJ2-3; D unclear. The CDR3 has 16 amino acids. The germline gives CDR1 KGHSH, CDR2 LQKENI. Trimming pared 1 base from V and 2 bases from J, leaving 13 bases between. CDR3 sequence (DNA): TGTGCCAGCTCACCACTTTCACCTGGCAACACAGATACGCAGTATTTT. Translating gives CASSPLSPGNTDTQYF.

The chain recombines TRBV29-1 with TRBJ1-1, with D possibly TRBD1 on 5 matching bases. Trimming cost V 5 bases and J 2 bases, with 15 bases left between them. The CDR3 sequence is 14 residues long. Germline loops: CDR1 SQVTM, CDR2 ANQGSEA. For the CDR3, the DNA is TGCAGCGTTCCCGGGGGAGGTCGAAACACTGAAGCTTTCTTT. Protein sequence: CSVPGGGRNTEAFF.

The chain carries TRBV15 and TRBJ2-7; 7 nucleotides agree with TRBD1. CDR3 length equals 14 residues. The junction had 4 bases not matched to a gene; V was cut back by 1 base and J by 4 bases. Looked up from germline, CDR1 is LNHNV and CDR2 is YYDKDF (reference sequence). DNA for the CDR3: TGTGCCACCAGCAGAGGTGGCAGGGGGTACGAGCAGTACTTC. It specifies CATSRGGRGYEQYF. The full variable domain, its missing parts supplied by reference TRBV15 and TRBJ2-7, is DAMVIQNPRYQVTQFGKPVTLSCSQTLNHNVMYWYQQKSSQAPKLLFHYYDKDFNNEADTPDNFQSRRPNTSFCFLDIRSPGLGDTAMYLCATSRGGRGYEQYFGPGTRLTVT.

The chain is built from TRBV9 and TRBJ1-2, with TRBD1 identical over 11 bases. Trimming removed 2 bases from V and 6 bases from J; junction bases left unmatched: 3. Looked up from germline, CDR1 is SGDLS and CDR2 is YYNGEE. The CDR3 has 14 residues. The CDR3 DNA reads TGTGCCAGCAGCGTTAGGACAGGGGGCGATGGCTACACCTTC. Translated, it gives CASSVRTGGDGYTF.

The J gene is TRBJ2-7, the V gene TRBV2, with TRBD2 identical over 7 bases. The germline V gene encodes CDR1 SNHLY and CDR2 FYNNEI. The CDR3 sequence is 17 residues long. The J segment lost 4 bases and the V segment lost 7 bases, leaving 19 bases of the junction unmatched. CDR3 bases: TGTGCCAGCAACCGGGCTAGCGGAACAACGGGGATGTACGAGCAGTACTTC. Translating it yields CASNRASGTTGMYEQYF.

This clone was seen just once. The V call is TRBV27, the J call TRBJ1-3; weak D call: TRBD1 (6 bases). V was shortened by 5 bases and J by 4 bases, with 18 bases between the two germline ends. The germline V gene has CDR1 MNHEY and CDR2 SMNVEV (reference sequence). This CDR3 comprises 16 residues. The CDR3: CASSPGGGARGNTIYF. DNA for the CDR3: TGTGCCAGCAGTCCCGGCGGGGGCGCTCGGGGAAACACCATATATTTT.

The rearrangement uses TRBV30 and TRBJ1-6; TRBD1 matches at 7 bases. The V gene end was trimmed by 4 bases and the J gene end by 0 bases; junction bases not matched to a gene: 3. Germline values: CDR1 GTSNPN, CDR2 SVGIG (reference sequence). CDR3 length: 15 amino acids. CDR3 amino acids: CAWKTGSSYNSPLHF. CDR3 in DNA: TGTGCCTGGAAGACAGGGAGCTCCTATAATTCACCCCTCCACTTT.